This T cell receptor (beta chain) comes out of a study of tumor-infiltrating lymphocytes in primary liver carcinoma. On the study more broadly: Surgical resection was the treatment these patients received for primary liver carcinoma. All patients, whether men or women, fell within 30 to 69 years of age. General study results and limits: Pairs comparing tumor with adjacent tissue or blood overlapped less than pairs drawn from tumor regions.

Unsorted whole blood supplied the RNA, and germline DNA was extracted too. Prior to the surgical procedure, about 3.7 milliliters of peripheral blood were collected. Germline values: CDR1 MNHEY, CDR2 SVGAGI. The CDR3 runs 14 residues. Concerning this clonotype itself: The antigen is undetermined. At one end, the junction sequence differs from germline, possibly due to a read error.

Researchers generated TCR beta cDNA from around 0.55 ug of total RNA, relying on a constant-region primer. Modified slightly, ARM-PCR produced TCR beta libraries over three nested multiplex PCR rounds. TRBV1-TRBV30 forward primers and a C-beta reverse primer were used in the first two PCR rounds, which each ran for approximately 10 cycles. In TCRdb, the multiplex PCR reads were re-called with MiXCR into one record per CDR3 protein. Of approximately 340,000 distinct CDR3 sequences detected, about 65% appear once; the ten largest clones hold roughly 6%. V is TRBV6-5 and J is TRBJ1-1, with 7 bases that match TRBD1. Input material: peripheral blood. The TCR comes from a man aged 35 to 55 with primary liver carcinoma and hepatitis B virus infection. The CDR3, as DNA: TGTACCAGCCTTTCGACAGGGAGGATGACTGAAGCTTTCTTT. Translating gives CTSLSTGRMTEAFF.